The source of this T cell receptor (beta chain) is a study of shared clonotypes between healthy human individuals. Study conclusions and caveats: Compared with clonotypes that all four donors shared, non-shared clonotypes had lower generation probabilities.

Methods used by the authors: Filtering differed for immunoSEQ, which gave only junction sequences without quality scores. Some clones are missing from TCRdb's copy, which holds only in-frame ones; the method was immunoSEQ multiplex PCR. The V and J calls and clone size are taken from that table; D and trimming were inferred from the DNA. Here the sample spans 2.3 million or so clones, approximately 93% being singletons. Remarks on this clone: No antigen is known for it.

V lost 5 bases and J lost 4; bases outside the gene matches: 11. This CDR3 spans 16 amino acids. Per germline, CDR1 MDHEN and CDR2 SYDVKM. The sequence came from a man aged 18-30 years in good health. Some clones in this sample may be carry-over from other donors' samples. The specimen sequenced was naive CD4+ T cells from PBMCs. As to subset: CD45RA+ positively selected. The chain recombines TRBV28 with TRBJ2-1; 7 nucleotides agree with TRBD2. In nucleotides, the CDR3 is TGTGCCAGCAGTGTTCTCACTAGCGAATCGTACAATGAGCAGTTCTTC. Translating gives CASSVLTSESYNEQFF.